The next 23 T cell receptor beta chains were all read from a single sample in a study of a mutant IDH1 vaccine in newly diagnosed glioma. No cognate antigen is known for these TCRs. The time point was: week 23, last vaccination. Doses consisted of 300 ug of mutant IDH1 20-mer peptide each, paired with topical imiquimod. Repertoires were generated with immunoSEQ multiplex PCR, while TCRdb's copy carries only in-frame clones and drops some. The sample includes 43,000 or so clones, 84% of them seen just once. The specimen was PBMCs, collected from a glioma patient whose treatment included an IDH1 peptide vaccine. These receptors all stem from a woman aged 18-30 years with glioma. Some clones in this sample may be carry-over from other donors' samples.

V and J are TRBV10-3 and TRBJ2-1, with 8 nucleotides matching TRBD2. Germline CDR1 and CDR2: ENHRY and SYGVKD. The CDR3 is 19 residues long. With V trimmed by 7 bases and J by 1 base, 18 bases remained unmatched. DNA for the CDR3: TGTGCCATCAAAGAGATTAGCGGTTCGAGCGGGGGTTCCTACAATGAGCAGTTCTTC. This encodes CAIKEISGSSGGSYNEQFF.

The V gene is TRBV4-2, the J gene TRBJ2-7, with 8 bases identical to TRBD1. The germline gives CDR1 LGHNA, CDR2 YNFKEQ. There are 16 residues in the CDR3. V was pared by 6 bases and J by 0 bases, with 10 bases of the junction left unmatched. CDR3 coding DNA: TGTGCCAGCAGGCCTACGACAGGGGTTAGCTCCTACGAGCAGTACTTC. As protein: CASRPTTGVSSYEQYF.

This chain joins TRBV5-6 and TRBJ2-3; D might be TRBD1 (5 bases). The CDR3 is 13 residues long. The V gene lost 1 base and the J gene lost 3 bases, with 6 bases spanning the gap. Germline V gene data show CDR1 as SGHDT and CDR2 as YYEEEE. The CDR3 sequence is CASSLQGTDTQYF. DNA for the CDR3: TGTGCCAGCAGCTTGCAGGGAACAGATACGCAGTATTTT.

This chain uses TRBV14 with TRBJ1-2; D is possibly TRBD1 (5 bases). V was trimmed by 1 base and J by 3 bases, leaving 18 bases between them. The CDR3 extends over 17 amino acids. Germline loops: CDR1 SGHDN, CDR2 FVKESK. Written as DNA, the CDR3 is TGTGCCAGCAGCCAAGCAGGGACCTCATTGACGTACTATGGCTACACCTTC. As protein: CASSQAGTSLTYYGYTF.

V gene TRBV18 combines with J gene TRBJ1-1; D is perhaps TRBD1 (5 bases). Between the trimmed V and J ends, which lost 5 bases and 4 bases, there was a span of 14 bases. There are 14 residues in the CDR3. Germline CDR1 and CDR2: KGHSH and LQKENI. The CDR3 is CASSYSGGGTEAFF. CDR3 sequence (DNA): TGTGCCAGCTCATACTCCGGGGGGGGCACTGAAGCTTTCTTT.

The J gene is TRBJ2-1, the V gene TRBV5-6, with D perhaps TRBD1 (6 bases). This CDR3 comprises 14 residues. V shed 1 base and J shed 8 bases, with 13 bases lying between them. Germline values: CDR1 SGHDT, CDR2 YYEEEE. The CDR3 DNA follows: TGTGCCAGCAGCTTGTCCCCAGGGGTGTATGAGCAGTTCTTC. Protein: CASSLSPGVYEQFF. Variable domain in full (rest from reference TRBV5-6 and TRBJ2-1): DAGVTQSPTHLIKTRGQQVTLRCSPKSGHDTVSWYQQALGQGPQFIFQYYEEEERQRGNFPDRFSGHQFPNYSSELNVNALLLGDSALYLCASSLSPGVYEQFFGPGTRLTVL.

The chain's CDR3 is CASSPRQGNYEQYF. The CDR3 DNA sequence: TGTGCCAGCAGCCCGAGACAGGGAAACTACGAGCAGTACTTC. The chain joins TRBV11-3 to TRBJ2-7; 7 bases are a match to TRBD1. V trimming: 5 bases; J trimming: 3 bases; junction bases outside the gene matches: 7. This CDR3 region has 14 residues. Germline lookup yields CDR1 SGHNT and CDR2 YENEEA. Full variable domain (missing parts from reference TRBV11-3 and TRBJ2-7): EAGVVQSPRYKIIEKKQPVAFWCNPISGHNTLYWYLQNLGQGPELLIRYENEEAVDDSQLPKDRFSAERLKGVDSTLKIQPAELGDSAVYLCASSPRQGNYEQYFGPGTRLTVT.

This chain joins TRBV4-1 and TRBJ2-1; TRBD2 agrees at 8 bases. The germline gives CDR1 MGHRA, CDR2 YSYEKL. The CDR3 has 15 residues. V was clipped by 3 bases and J by 2 bases; unmatched bases: 3. CDR3 loop: CASSQREVAYNEQFF. The CDR3 DNA is TGCGCCAGCAGCCAGCGGGAGGTAGCCTACAATGAGCAGTTCTTC.

This sequence joins TRBV6-1 and TRBJ1-6; 9 bases match TRBD1. After removal of 8 bases from V and 10 bases from J, the junction contained 9 bases not matched to a gene. There are 14 residues in the CDR3. Germline V CDR1 and CDR2: MNHNS, SASEGT. The CDR3 sequence: CASYHRGRGSPLHF. CDR3 bases: TGTGCCAGCTACCACAGGGGGCGGGGGTCACCCCTCCACTTT.

This clone was detected once. This sequence joins TRBV7-8 and TRBJ1-2; D remains unclear. Germline assignment: CDR1 SGHVS and CDR2 FQNEAQ. The CDR3 extends over 13 amino acids. V was clipped by 4 bases and J by 3 bases, with 9 bases between them. DNA for the CDR3: TGTGCCAGCAGCTCCGGGTGGGACTATGGCTACACCTTC. Protein sequence: CASSSGWDYGYTF. The full variable domain, rest sourced from reference TRBV7-8 and TRBJ1-2, is GAGVSQSPRYKVAKRGQDVALRCDPISGHVSLFWYQQALGQGPEFLTYFQNEAQLDKSGLPSDRFFAERPEGSVSTLKIQRTQQEDSAVYLCASSSGWDYGYTFGSGTRLTVV.

The table lists this clone with a count of one. V is TRBV5-4 and J is TRBJ1-2; D uncertain. The CDR3 consists of 13 residues. CDR1 and CDR2 (germline): SGHNT, YYREEE (reference sequence). V lost 0 bases, J lost 2 bases, and 5 bases lay in between. The CDR3 is CASSLAVNYGYTF. The CDR3 region has the DNA TGTGCCAGCAGCTTGGCTGTGAACTATGGCTACACCTTC. Complete variable domain (other parts from reference TRBV5-4 and TRBJ1-2): ETGVTQSPTHLIKTRGQQVTLRCSSQSGHNTVSWYQQALGQGPQFIFQYYREEENGRGNFPPRFSGLQFPNYSSELNVNALELDDSALYLCASSLAVNYGYTFGSGTRLTVV.

V and J are TRBV7-8 and TRBJ2-1; 8 bases map to TRBD1. This CDR3 is built from 17 residues. Germline CDR1 is SGHVS and CDR2 is FQNEAQ. Germline trimming cut 5 bases from V and 0 bases from J; bases unmatched to any gene: 9. The CDR3 bases are TGTGCCAGCAGCCTCAGGACAGGGATCAGCTCCTACAATGAGCAGTTCTTC. This translates into CASSLRTGISSYNEQFF.

This chain links TRBV10-1 with TRBJ1-5, with D maybe TRBD1 (5 bases). With 3 bases removed from V and 11 bases from J, the gap between germline ends came to 14 bases. The CDR3 covers 13 residues. Per germline, CDR1 WNHNN and CDR2 SYGVQD (reference sequence). The CDR3 DNA sequence: TGCGCCAGCAGTGACGGGACGGATAGAGCCCAGCATTTT. Its protein is CASSDGTDRAQHF.

The rearrangement links TRBV7-8 to TRBJ2-3; D is perhaps TRBD2 (7 bases). Per germline, CDR1 SGHVS and CDR2 FQNEAQ. This CDR3 comprises 15 residues. The V end was cut by 3 bases, the J end by 1 base, with 11 bases between. The CDR3 DNA reads as TGTGCCAGCAGCTTGCTGGGGGGGCGCACAGATACGCAGTATTTT. Translated: CASSLLGGRTDTQYF. Combining the CDR3 with reference TRBV7-8 and TRBJ2-3 gives the whole variable domain GAGVSQSPRYKVAKRGQDVALRCDPISGHVSLFWYQQALGQGPEFLTYFQNEAQLDKSGLPSDRFFAERPEGSVSTLKIQRTQQEDSAVYLCASSLLGGRTDTQYFGPGTRLTVL.

The J gene is TRBJ2-1, the V gene TRBV5-1, with D maybe TRBD2 (7 bases). The CDR3 has 17 amino acids. Germline loops: CDR1 SGHRS, CDR2 YFSETQ. V lost 4 bases, J lost 4 bases, and 21 bases lay in between. The CDR3 DNA reads as TGCGCCAGCAGCAACCCGGGGGCGGGAGCGGGTTACAATGAGCAGTTCTTC. Translated, it gives CASSNPGAGAGYNEQFF.

This clone occurred a few times. This rearrangement joins TRBV10-2 to TRBJ1-2; TRBD1 is a possible D gene (5 bases). This CDR3 has 10 residues. Germline assignment: CDR1 WSHSY and CDR2 SAAADI. The V end lost 6 bases, the J end lost 7 bases, and 6 bases lay between the germline ends. The CDR3: CASRGVGYTF. The CDR3, as DNA: TGCGCCAGCAGAGGGGTTGGCTACACCTTC.

This chain links TRBV19 with TRBJ1-5, with D hard to call. The V gene's germline CDR1 is LNHDA and CDR2 SQIVND (reference sequence). V was trimmed by 4 bases and J by 9 bases, leaving 19 bases between them. The CDR3 loop spans 15 amino acids. In DNA form, the CDR3 reads TGTGCCAGTAGTAGGACGGTGGGAACTGCTCGGCCCCAGCATTTT. Its protein product is CASSRTVGTARPQHF.

This chain connects TRBV6-5 to TRBJ1-5; the D gene is possibly TRBD1 (5 bases). Germline V gene data show CDR1 as MNHEY and CDR2 as SVGAGI. V was pared by 5 bases and J by 4 bases, with 9 bases between. CDR3 length: 13 amino acids. The CDR3 DNA sequence: TGTGCCAGCAGTGCCAACAGGAATCAGCCCCAGCATTTT. Translating gives CASSANRNQPQHF.

V is TRBV7-2 and J is TRBJ2-1; 7 bases line up with TRBD2. The V gene end was trimmed by 5 bases and the J gene end by 4 bases; junction bases not matched to a gene: 8. The germline gives CDR1 SGHTA, CDR2 FQGNSA. This CDR3 contains 15 residues. CDR3 sequence reads: CASSPRTGGYNEQFF. The CDR3 DNA sequence: TGTGCCAGCAGCCCCAGGACGGGGGGTTACAATGAGCAGTTCTTC.

The chain combines TRBV27 with TRBJ1-1, with D possibly matching TRBD1 (6 bases). Trimming left V 5 bases short and J 1 base short, with 11 bases between. There are 14 residues in the CDR3. CDR1 MNHEY and CDR2 SMNVEV come from the germline V gene (reference sequence). As DNA, the CDR3 is TGTGCCAGCAGTCCTCCGGGACAGAACACTGAAGCTTTCTTT. Protein product: CASSPPGQNTEAFF.

The genes are TRBV29-1 and TRBJ2-7; no clear D gene. Germline values: CDR1 SQVTM, CDR2 ANQGSEA. The ends were cut back, 4 bases at V and 2 bases at J, with 21 bases in the middle. The CDR3 sequence is 16 residues long. The CDR3 spells CSVGRSTGPVAYEQYF. The CDR3 DNA reads as TGCAGCGTTGGAAGATCCACCGGGCCAGTGGCCTACGAGCAGTACTTC.

The chain uses TRBV7-8 and TRBJ1-2; D not resolved. Germline V gives CDR1 SGHVS, CDR2 FQNEAQ. This CDR3 spans 15 amino acids. The V and J ends lost 5 bases and 4 bases respectively, with 17 bases between them. The CDR3 protein is CASSPAGPDPYGYTF. CDR3 DNA: TGTGCCAGCAGCCCCGCCGGACCAGATCCCTATGGCTACACCTTC.

The genes are TRBV6-5 and TRBJ1-5; 9 bases are shared with TRBD1. The V gene end was trimmed by 3 bases and the J gene end by 6 bases; junction bases not matched to a gene: 9. CDR1 is MNHEY, CDR2 SVGAGI, per germline. The CDR3 totals 16 residues. DNA of the CDR3: TGTGCCAGCAGTTATTCCCAACAGGGGGCTGGTCAGCCCCAGCATTTT. Encoded protein: CASSYSQQGAGQPQHF.